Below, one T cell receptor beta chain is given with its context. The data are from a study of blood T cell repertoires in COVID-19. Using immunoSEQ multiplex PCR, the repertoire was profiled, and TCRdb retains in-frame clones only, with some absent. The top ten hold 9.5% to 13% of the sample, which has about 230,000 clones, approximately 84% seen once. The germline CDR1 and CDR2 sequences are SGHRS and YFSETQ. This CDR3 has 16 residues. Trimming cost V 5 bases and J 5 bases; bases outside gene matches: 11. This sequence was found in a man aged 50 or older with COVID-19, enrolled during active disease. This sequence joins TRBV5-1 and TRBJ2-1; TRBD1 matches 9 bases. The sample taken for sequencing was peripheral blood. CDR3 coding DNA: TGCGCCAGCAGGACGATCCCCGGGACAGGGAACAATGAGCAGTTCTTC. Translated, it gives CASRTIPGTGNNEQFF. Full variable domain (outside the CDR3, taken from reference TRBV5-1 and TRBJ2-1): KAGVTQTPRYLIKTRGQQVTLSCSPISGHRSVSWYQQTPGQGLQFLFEYFSETQRNKGNFPGRFSGRQFSNSRSEMNVSTLELGDSALYLCASRTIPGTGNNEQFFGPGTRLTVL.